What follows describes a single T cell receptor (beta chain). This entry belongs to a study of control samples from healthy donors and cancer patients. TCRdb's table, derived via immunoSEQ multiplex PCR, lists solely in-frame clones and lacks some. The sample contains 40,000 to 60,000 clones, about 86% of which appear only once. V shed 5 bases, J shed 4 bases, and the junction held 5 bases outside the gene matches. The CDR3 consists of 15 residues. Germline V gene sequence: CDR1 SGHTA, CDR2 FQGNSA. The genes are TRBV7-2 and TRBJ2-7; 13 nucleotides agree with TRBD2. Sequenced material: PBMCs. The receptor comes from a woman between 45 and 60 years old with lung cancer. The CDR3 region is CASSPTSGGAYEQYF. In nucleotides, the CDR3 is TGTGCCAGCAGCCCAACTAGCGGGGGGGCATACGAGCAGTACTTC.